Reported below is one T cell receptor (beta chain). The germline V gene encodes CDR1 SGHAT and CDR2 FQNNGV. The germline V and J ends were trimmed by 5 bases and 7 bases, with 17 bases remaining between them. The CDR3 runs 14 residues. The entry originates in a study of T cell responses to AZD1222 COVID-19 vaccine. TCRdb's copy holds only in-frame clones and misses some; the assay was immunoSEQ multiplex PCR. This table holds under 200,000 clones, 85% to 90% found once. The J gene is TRBJ1-1, the V gene TRBV11-2; a possible D gene is TRBD1 (5 bases). This clonotype originated in an adult who received the AZD1222 COVID-19 vaccine. This specimen was peripheral blood, taken 28 days after the second AZD1222 dose. CDR3 protein: CASSLIRGSLEAFF. In DNA, the CDR3 is TGTGCCAGCAGCCTAATCCGGGGCAGCCTTGAAGCTTTCTTT.